This T cell receptor (beta chain) originates from a study of control samples from healthy donors and cancer patients. This clone showed up just once. The CDR3 is 14 amino acids. CDR1 is MNHEY and CDR2 is SMNVEV in the germline V gene (reference sequence). The ends were cut back, 5 bases at V and 0 bases at J, with 8 bases in the middle. Method: immunoSEQ multiplex PCR; TCRdb's copy keeps in-frame clones and lacks some. In the table there are 100,000 to 150,000 clones, around 90% of which are singletons. What was sequenced was blood. The rearrangement joins TRBV27 to TRBJ2-1; D gene unclear. The sequence was collected from a man aged 18-30 years in good health. CDR3 coding DNA: TGTGCCAGCAGTGACTTTAGCTCCTACAATGAGCAGTTCTTC. It specifies CASSDFSSYNEQFF.